Presented here are 20 T cell receptor beta chains from one specimen sequenced in a study of blood T cell repertoires in COVID-19. Sequencing used immunoSEQ multiplex PCR; TCRdb keeps in-frame clones, though not all of them. The profile shows some 400,000 clones, roughly nine tenths of them singletons. Input material: PBMCs or T cells enriched from blood (not recorded which). Receptors originate from a young woman who had recovered from COVID-19.

The chain joins TRBV12-3 or TRBV12-4 to TRBJ1-1; TRBD1 matches 7 bases. The CDR3 runs 13 residues. Trimming took 4 bases from V and 1 from J; bases not matched to a gene: 0. CDR3 bases: TGTGCCAGCAGTTGGACAGGGAACACTGAAGCTTTCTTT. It codes for CASSWTGNTEAFF.

The chain carries TRBV7-9 and TRBJ1-1, with TRBD1 matching over 10 bases. V trimming: 5 bases; J trimming: 3 bases; junction bases outside the gene matches: 6. Germline V gene lookup returns CDR1 SEHNR and CDR2 FQNEAQ (reference sequence). CDR3 length: 15 amino acids. The CDR3 is CASSPRTGGDTEAFF. CDR3 DNA sequence: TGTGCCAGCAGCCCTAGGACAGGGGGGGACACTGAAGCTTTCTTT.

The chain joins TRBV27 to TRBJ1-1, with 10 nucleotides matching TRBD1. The CDR3 consists of 17 residues. Germline V gives CDR1 MNHEY, CDR2 SMNVEV (reference sequence). Trimming took 5 bases from V and 1 from J; bases not matched to a gene: 10. The CDR3 DNA reads TGTGCCAGCAGTCCAATCGGGACAGGGGTCGGGAACACTGAAGCTTTCTTT. It encodes CASSPIGTGVGNTEAFF.

The rearrangement links TRBV10-3 to TRBJ2-1, with D perhaps matching TRBD1 or TRBD2 (9 bases each). Germline V lookup: CDR1 ENHRY, CDR2 SYGVKD. There are 18 residues in the CDR3. The V end was cut by 10 bases, the J end by 9 bases, with 34 bases between. Written as DNA, the CDR3 is TGTGCCACCCTGGGACAGGGACGGACTCAACTAGCGGGCGGTGAGCAGTTCTTC. Encoded protein: CATLGQGRTQLAGGEQFF.

The chain is built from TRBV7-8 and TRBJ1-2; TRBD1 agrees at 7 bases. With V trimmed by 5 bases and J by 6 bases, 15 bases remained unmatched. Germline V gives CDR1 SGHVS, CDR2 FQNEAQ. The CDR3 runs to 16 residues. CDR3 amino acids: CASSRRQGVGRNGYTF. Here the CDR3 DNA reads TGTGCCAGCAGCAGAAGACAGGGAGTTGGTCGGAATGGCTACACCTTC.

The rearrangement joins TRBV30 to TRBJ1-2, with 7 bases matching TRBD1. Germline lookup yields CDR1 GTSNPN and CDR2 SVGIG (reference sequence). This CDR3 has 13 amino acids. V gave up 1 base and J gave up 6 bases; unmatched junction bases: 5. The CDR3 DNA reads TGTGCCTGGAGTGCTGACAGGGAACATGGCTACACCTTC. Amino acid sequence: CAWSADREHGYTF. The whole variable domain, filled in from reference TRBV30 and TRBJ1-2, reads SQTIHQWPATLVQPVGSPLSLECTVEGTSNPNLYWYRQAAGRGLQLLFYSVGIGQISSEVPQNLSASRPQDRQFILSSKKLLLSDSGFYLCAWSADREHGYTFGSGTRLTVV.

This rearrangement joins TRBV19 to TRBJ1-2, with 8 bases matching TRBD1. The CDR3 covers 14 residues. V trimming: 5 bases; J trimming: 4 bases; junction bases outside the gene matches: 6. CDR1 LNHDA and CDR2 SQIVND come from the germline V gene (reference sequence). The CDR3 protein is CASSPRDRIYGYTF. CDR3 in DNA: TGTGCCAGTAGTCCCCGGGACAGGATCTATGGCTACACCTTC.

In nucleotides, the CDR3 is TGCGCCAGCAGCTTGGGACACCCAGAAGAGCAGTACTTC. This codes for CASSLGHPEEQYF. This chain links TRBV5-1 with TRBJ2-7; D unclear. The CDR3 runs to 13 residues. Trimming took 0 bases from V and 7 from J, leaving 11 bases between them. Germline loops: CDR1 SGHRS, CDR2 YFSETQ.

The chain employs TRBV28 and TRBJ2-1, with a possible D match to TRBD1 (5 bases). Germline CDR1 and CDR2: MDHEN and SYDVKM. CDR3 length equals 15 residues. The germline V and J ends were trimmed by 0 bases and 8 bases, with 14 bases remaining between them. The CDR3 nucleotides read TGTGCCAGCAGTTTATGGGACAACACTGGGGATGAGCAGTTCTTC. Translating gives CASSLWDNTGDEQFF.

The chain recombines TRBV7-8 with TRBJ2-1; the D is unclear. Germline assignment: CDR1 SGHVS and CDR2 FQNEAQ. This CDR3 is 16 amino acids long. V gave up 1 base and J gave up 5 bases, with 15 bases separating them. CDR3 in amino acids: CASSLVAGTFHNEQFF. For the CDR3, the DNA is TGTGCCAGCAGCTTAGTGGCAGGTACATTCCACAATGAGCAGTTCTTC.

V is TRBV21-1 and J is TRBJ2-7; the table calls TRBD2, which could not be checked here. TRBV21-1 is designated a pseudogene. The CDR3 is 14 amino acids. CDR3 DNA: TGTGCAAGACTAAGAACAGAGATAGCCGGCGAGCAGTACTTC. Translated, it gives CARLRTEIAGEQYF.

This clone appeared once. For the CDR3, the DNA is TGTGCCAGCAAGAGGGAGGGCCCCTACGAGCAGTACTTC. It encodes CASKREGPYEQYF. The chain employs TRBV7-4 and TRBJ2-7, with TRBD2 identical over 7 bases. The CDR3 is 13 residues long. The J segment lost 2 bases and the V segment lost 7 bases, leaving 5 bases of the junction unmatched. Germline CDR1 reads SGHVT; CDR2 reads SQSDAQ.

On this clone itself: The same CDR3 also results from other DNA sequences found in this sample. The chain links TRBV19 to TRBJ2-2; 10 positions agree with TRBD1. The CDR3 is 14 residues long. The V and J ends lost 11 bases and 4 bases, in that order; junction bases with no gene match: 7. The germline V gene has CDR1 LNHDA and CDR2 SQIVND (reference sequence). CDR3 DNA: TGTGCCTCTAGGGGGACAGGGGTCACCGGGGAGCTGTTTTTT. Protein sequence: CASRGTGVTGELFF.

This sequence joins TRBV6-5 and TRBJ1-4; a possible D gene is TRBD1 (5 bases). V lost 2 bases, J lost 6 bases, and 10 bases lay in between. Germline assignment: CDR1 MNHEY and CDR2 SVGAGI. This CDR3 spans 14 amino acids. Here the CDR3 DNA reads TGTGCCAGCAGTTACGCAGGGCCTTATGAAAAACTGTTTTTT. It codes for CASSYAGPYEKLFF.

V gene TRBV29-1 combines with J gene TRBJ1-2; maybe TRBD1 (5 bases). The CDR3 is 12 amino acids. CDR1 is SQVTM and CDR2 is ANQGSEA in the germline V gene. V shed 6 bases and J shed 11 bases, with 19 bases lying between them. CDR3 in amino acids: CSVLRRDLSYTF. CDR3 bases: TGCAGCGTCCTACGGCGGGACTTAAGTTACACCTTC.

This clone has just a few counts. The rearrangement uses TRBV30 and TRBJ2-7, with 7 bases that match TRBD1. V lost 4 bases to trimming and J lost 3 bases; unmatched junction nucleotides: 3. The CDR3 is 12 residues long. Germline lookup yields CDR1 GTSNPN and CDR2 SVGIG (reference sequence). This CDR3 is CAWNRGVYEQYF. CDR3 nucleotide sequence: TGTGCCTGGAACAGGGGTGTCTACGAGCAGTACTTC.

This clone has only one observation. V and J are TRBV6-5 and TRBJ2-4; 8 nucleotides line up with TRBD2. V gave up 10 bases and J gave up 1 base; unmatched junction bases: 6. The CDR3 spans 14 residues. Germline CDR1 and CDR2: MNHEY and SVGAGI. The CDR3 loop reads CATTGGVAKNIQYF. As DNA, the CDR3 is TGTGCCACCACGGGAGGGGTTGCCAAAAACATTCAGTACTTC.

The genes are TRBV5-1 and TRBJ1-1; tentatively, D is TRBD1 (6 bases). CDR1 SGHRS and CDR2 YFSETQ come from the germline V gene. V gave up 4 bases and J gave up 4 bases, with 11 bases separating them. There are 13 residues in the CDR3. The CDR3 sequence is CASSRGQFTEAFF. DNA of the CDR3: TGCGCCAGCAGCCGCGGACAGTTCACTGAAGCTTTCTTT.

V usage is TRBV25-1 and J usage is TRBJ1-2; a possible D gene is TRBD1 (5 bases). Deletions cut 3 bases from V and 3 bases from J, with 20 bases between. From germline, CDR1 is MGHDK and CDR2 SYGVNS. The CDR3 is made up of 17 amino acids. CDR3 sequence (DNA): TGTGCCAGCAGTGATTTAACGCGGCAGGGAAAGGACTATGGCTACACCTTC. This gives the protein CASSDLTRQGKDYGYTF.

The chain links TRBV4-1 to TRBJ1-1; 7 nucleotides agree with TRBD1. CDR3 length: 14 amino acids. Germline-derived CDR1 and CDR2 are MGHRA and YSYEKL. Trimming took 4 bases from V and 4 from J; bases not matched to a gene: 6. CDR3 DNA sequence: TGCGCCAGCAGCCTCCGGACAGGTTCCACTGAAGCTTTCTTT. Residues: CASSLRTGSTEAFF.